This T cell receptor beta chain was sequenced for a study of siplizumab effects on memory and regulatory T cells. In regard to this clone: Its antigen is unidentified.

Findings and limits, study-wide: Researchers could not give a naive or memory phenotype to roughly 75-95% of proliferating CD4+ or CD8+ clones. Suppressive function of proliferating Tregs from siplizumab cultures was not confirmed.

Clones were read by immunoSEQ multiplex PCR, and TCRdb kept only the in-frame ones, dropping some. The data show some 97,000 clones, around 94% seen once. The CDR3 length is 14 residues. Trimming removed 2 bases at V and 8 bases at J, with 13 bases between. This TCR was recovered from a human donor in good health. The chain employs TRBV23-1 and TRBJ2-4; D is uncertain. TRBV23-1 is an ORF for which the function is uncertain. The sequencing sample was made of Tregs sorted from blood. This CDR3 is CASSQGSVADIQYF. CDR3 sequence (DNA): TGCGCCAGCAGTCAAGGGTCCGTGGCGGACATTCAGTACTTC.